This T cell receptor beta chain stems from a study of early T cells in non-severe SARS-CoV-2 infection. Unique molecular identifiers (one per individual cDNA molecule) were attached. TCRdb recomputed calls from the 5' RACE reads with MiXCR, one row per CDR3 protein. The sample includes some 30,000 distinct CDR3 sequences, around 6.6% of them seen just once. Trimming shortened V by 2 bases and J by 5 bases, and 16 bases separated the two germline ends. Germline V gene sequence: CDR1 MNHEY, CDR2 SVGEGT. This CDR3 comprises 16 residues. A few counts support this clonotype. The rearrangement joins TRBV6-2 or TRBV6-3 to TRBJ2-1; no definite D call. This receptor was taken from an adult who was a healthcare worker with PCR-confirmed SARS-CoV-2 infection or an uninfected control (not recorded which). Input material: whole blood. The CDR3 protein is CASSYPPRTTNNEQFF. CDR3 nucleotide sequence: TGTGCCAGCAGTTACCCCCCGCGGACCACAAACAATGAGCAGTTCTTC.